This entry concerns a single T cell receptor beta chain. Between the trimmed V and J ends, which lost 8 bases and 8 bases, there was a span of 21 bases. Germline V gives CDR1 SEHNR, CDR2 FQNEAQ (reference sequence). The CDR3 is 14 residues long. Sequenced by immunoSEQ multiplex PCR; TCRdb stores in-frame clones only, minus some. The data contain 83,000 or so clones, roughly 90% of them singletons. This specimen comes from a study of T cell responses to AZD1222 COVID-19 vaccine. The clonotype was recovered from an adult in good health. The sequences come from peripheral blood, collected on day 0 of MenACWY control vaccination. This chain uses TRBV7-9 with TRBJ1-2, with unresolved D. The CDR3 nucleotides read TGTGCCAGCCGACTCGCTTCGGGAGTAGGCGGCTACACCTTC. Its translation is CASRLASGVGGYTF.